This T cell receptor (beta chain) was observed in a study of blood T cell repertoires in COVID-19. Study as a whole: Specimens from acute and convalescent COVID-19 originated in the United States, Italy and Spain. T cells, B-cell-depleted T cells, or PBMCs supplied cDNA or gDNA.

Study members were between roughly 18 and 89 years old and lived in approximately 25 US regions. Authors' methods: From reference gene primer amplification, estimates of nucleated cell counts were derived. Profiled with immunoSEQ multiplex PCR; TCRdb holds only in-frame clones, not every one. The D gene and trimming were derived from the DNA, and the V and J assignments and clone size from that table. The sample includes 150,000 to 200,000 clones, approximately 77% seen only once; the top ten take 15% to 20%. CDR1 and CDR2 from the germline V gene are MRHNA and SNTAGT. The V gene lost 4 bases and the J gene lost 6 bases, with 9 bases spanning the gap. This CDR3 has 13 amino acids.

The chain recombines TRBV6-4 with TRBJ2-2; no definite D call. The receptor's source is a man aged 60 to 75 who had recovered from COVID-19. Input material: PBMCs or T cells enriched from blood (not recorded which). CDR3 bases: TGTGCCAGCAGTGGCGGCGTTCCCGGGGAGCTGTTTTTT. As protein: CASSGGVPGELFF.